The table lists the clone carrying this TCR beta chain with a count of one. Losses at the gene ends were 0 bases for V and 3 bases for J; bases not matched to a gene: 7. The CDR3 consists of 16 residues. The germline V gene encodes CDR1 SGHDT and CDR2 YYEEEE. The entry originates in a study of cytomegalovirus exposure and HLA in healthy donors. Generated by immunoSEQ multiplex PCR, the TCRdb table keeps only in-frame clones and is missing some. The sample includes more than 300,000 clones, 86% of them seen just once. The sequence derives from a woman between 18 and 29 years old in good health and CMV-seronegative. Sequences were obtained from PBMCs. The chain combines TRBV5-6 with TRBJ1-2, with 8 bases matching TRBD1. The DNA of the CDR3 is TGTGCCAGCAGCTTGGGAATGGGACAGGTGGACTATGGCTACACCTTC. Its translation is CASSLGMGQVDYGYTF.